A selection of T cell receptor beta chains follows, all from one sample in a study of cytomegalovirus exposure and HLA in healthy donors. Assay: immunoSEQ multiplex PCR; the TCRdb copy retains only in-frame clones and omits some. The sample consists of 140,000 or so clones, approximately 80% of them appearing once. Material: PBMCs. These receptors all come from a man aged 35-49 years in good health and CMV-seronegative. Each CDR3 is given with its conserved first and last residue. Each record gives: D gene, clone size, V gene, J gene, CDR3 protein, CDR3 DNA. The D gene is left open where the match is weak. For some rows the clone size is stated as once, few or many, or as a class when expanded; others skip it.

>.|.|TRBV11-2|TRBJ1-1
CASSAEPGRYTEAFF
TGTGCCAGCAGCGCCGAGCCAGGGAGGTACACTGAAGCTTTCTTT
>.|.|TRBV6-5|TRBJ1-5
CASSPDRPENQPQHF
TGTGCCAGCAGCCCCGACAGGCCTGAGAATCAGCCCCAGCATTTT
>TRBD1|once|TRBV2|TRBJ2-1
CASSELNSPRGTNEQFF
TGTGCCAGCAGTGAATTGAACTCGCCCAGGGGGACCAATGAGCAGTTCTTC
>TRBD1|.|TRBV19|TRBJ1-2
CASSDGTGFLYGYTF
TGTGCCAGTAGCGATGGGACAGGGTTCCTTTATGGCTACACCTTC
>.|once|TRBV2|TRBJ2-2
CASSGQVNTGELFF
TGTGCCAGCAGTGGACAGGTGAACACCGGGGAGCTGTTTTTT
>TRBD2|once|TRBV15|TRBJ2-5
CATSRDRTSGNPQETQYF
TGTGCCACCAGCAGAGATCGGACTAGCGGGAACCCCCAAGAGACCCAGTACTTC
>TRBD2|.|TRBV10-2|TRBJ2-1
CASSEGLANLYNEQFF
TGCGCCAGCAGTGAAGGACTAGCGAACCTTTACAATGAGCAGTTCTTC
>.|.|TRBV28|TRBJ2-7
CASSLLARAYEQYF
TGTGCCAGCAGTTTATTGGCCAGGGCGTACGAGCAGTACTTC
>.|once|TRBV28|TRBJ2-7
CASSFPQGYEQYF
TGTGCCAGCAGTTTCCCGCAGGGCTACGAGCAGTACTTC
>TRBD2|.|TRBV5-5|TRBJ2-7
CASSFGGAGDEQYF
TGTGCCAGCAGCTTCGGGGGGGCGGGTGATGAGCAGTACTTC
>TRBD1|once|TRBV6-5|TRBJ2-5
CASSYSQGAETQYF
TGTGCCAGCAGTTACTCACAGGGGGCTGAGACCCAGTACTTC
>TRBD1|.|TRBV7-9|TRBJ1-2
CSSSLGTGGNYGYTF
TGTTCCAGCAGCTTAGGAACAGGGGGCAACTATGGCTACACCTTC
>TRBD2|.|TRBV6-1|TRBJ2-7
CASSLTSGSYEQYF
TGTGCCAGCAGTTTGACTAGCGGATCCTACGAGCAGTACTTC
>TRBD1|.|TRBV5-1|TRBJ1-4
CASQTGGEYFSRKLFF
TGCGCCAGCCAGACAGGGGGCGAATATTTCTCTCGAAAACTGTTTTTT
>TRBD1|few|TRBV7-2|TRBJ2-5
CASSLRDRGIRETQYF
TGTGCCAGCAGCTTACGGGACAGGGGCATTCGAGAGACCCAGTACTTC